These T cell receptor beta chains were read from a single sample in a study of blood T cell repertoires in COVID-19. Libraries were prepared by immunoSEQ multiplex PCR; TCRdb keeps only in-frame clonotypes and omits some of them. The sample holds about 100,000 clones, around four fifths seen once. Sequencing input: peripheral blood. These receptors all come from a man aged 50-60 years with active or convalescent COVID-19. The CDR3 runs from the conserved cysteine through the conserved F or W. The D gene is left open where the match is weak. The listing skips clone size in some rows; elsewhere it reads once, few, many or a size class.

len	abundance	v_gene	j_gene	d_gene	CDR3nt	CDR3aa
12	-	TRBV2	TRBJ2-7	-	TGTGCCAGCAGTGGGGGGAGGTACGAGCAGTACTTC	CASSGGRYEQYF
13	-	TRBV5-5	TRBJ2-2	-	TGTGCCAGCAGCTTCAGGGTTACCGGGGAGCTGTTTTTT	CASSFRVTGELFF
15	-	TRBV6-2/TRBV6-3	TRBJ2-1	TRBD2	TGTGCCAGCAGTTACTCGACTAGCGGCCACAATGAGCAGTTCTTC	CASSYSTSGHNEQFF
17	-	TRBV11-2	TRBJ2-3	TRBD2	TGTGCCAGCAGCTTAGTCAGCGGGAGCGCTAGCACAGATACGCAGTATTTT	CASSLVSGSASTDTQYF
16	-	TRBV5-4	TRBJ2-3	TRBD2	TGTGCCAGCAGCATACTCACTAGCGGGAGCACAGATACGCAGTATTTT	CASSILTSGSTDTQYF
17	few	TRBV7-3	TRBJ2-7	TRBD2	TGTGCCAGCAGCGTAACTAGTGATGCGGGAGGGTCCTACGAGCAGTACTTC	CASSVTSDAGGSYEQYF
14	-	TRBV6-6	TRBJ2-7	TRBD1	TGTGCCAGCAGAAGACCAGGGGGAACGGACGAGCAGTACTTC	CASRRPGGTDEQYF
15	-	TRBV7-9	TRBJ2-1	TRBD2	TGTGCCAGCAGCTTACTAGCGGGAGTGGGTAATGAGCAGTTCTTC	CASSLLAGVGNEQFF
13	-	TRBV3-1/TRBV3-2	TRBJ1-1	-	TGTGCCAGCAGCCGGGGGGTTTTCACTGAAGCTTTCTTT	CASSRGVFTEAFF
10	-	TRBV20-1	TRBJ2-3	-	TGCAGTGCCCCCAGGGGTACGCAGTATTTT	CSAPRGTQYF
15	once	TRBV19	TRBJ2-4	-	TGTGCCAGTAGTACCCTAGCGCAAAATAGGGCCATTCAGTACTTC	CASSTLAQNRAIQYF
14	-	TRBV5-6	TRBJ2-1	-	TGTGCCAGCAGCGCGGAGGTAGTTTCCTATGAGCAGTTCTTC	CASSAEVVSYEQFF
15	-	TRBV19	TRBJ2-1	TRBD2	TGTGCCAGTAACGTAGCGGGAGGGGCCTACAATGAGCAGTTCTTC	CASNVAGGAYNEQFF
14	-	TRBV30	TRBJ1-5	-	TGTGCCTGGAGTTGGGACTCCGGGGTAGGGCCCCAGCATTTT	CAWSWDSGVGPQHF
15	-	TRBV11-2	TRBJ2-1	TRBD2	TGTGCCAGCAGCTTAGGGCTAGCGGGAGGATACGAGCAGTTCTTC	CASSLGLAGGYEQFF
17	-	TRBV11-2	TRBJ1-4	-	TGTGCCAGCAGCTTAGATTGGGGAGGGACAACTAATGAAAAACTGTTTTTT	CASSLDWGGTTNEKLFF
15	-	TRBV28	TRBJ2-3	-	TGTGCCAGCAGTTTGTCTAGCGTAGACGCAGATACGCAGTATTTT	CASSLSSVDADTQYF
14	few	TRBV3-1/TRBV3-2	TRBJ2-7	TRBD2	TGTGCCAGCAGCCCCGGGACTAATCGGTACGAGCAGTACTTC	CASSPGTNRYEQYF
17	-	TRBV12-5	TRBJ1-5	-	TGTGCTAGTGGTTTTGGTTCCGGGACACAAAGCAATCAGCCCCAGCATTTT	CASGFGSGTQSNQPQHF
16	-	TRBV5-1	TRBJ2-2	TRBD1	TGCGCCAGCAGCTTGGCCGGGACAGGGGGAACCGGGGAGCTGTTTTTT	CASSLAGTGGTGELFF
12	-	TRBV5-1	TRBJ2-1	-	TGCGCCAGCAGAACCAGCGACAATGAGCAGTTCTTC	CASRTSDNEQFF
15	-	TRBV9	TRBJ2-1	-	TGTGCCAGCAGCAGTGGGGACTCCGGGGACAATGAGCAGTTCTTC	CASSSGDSGDNEQFF
15	-	TRBV5-1	TRBJ1-6	-	TGCGCCAGCAGCGGTAATGCAGATTATAATTCACCCCTCCACTTT	CASSGNADYNSPLHF
16	once	TRBV20-1	TRBJ1-1	-	TGCAGTGCCAGTGAAGCAAGGAGTTACATTGCCCATGAAGCTTTCTTT	CSASEARSYIAHEAFF
14	-	TRBV21-1	TRBJ1-1	-	TGTGCCAGCAGCAAAGGGGCTCCGAACACTGAAGCTTTCTTT	CASSKGAPNTEAFF
17	-	TRBV18	TRBJ2-6	-	TGTGCCAGCTCACCGGGGGCCCCGAACTCTGGGGCCAACGTCCTGACTTTC	CASSPGAPNSGANVLTF
15	-	TRBV7-9	TRBJ1-2	-	TGTGCCAGCAGCTTATCTGCTGGACATTCCCATGGCTACACCTTC	CASSLSAGHSHGYTF
16	-	TRBV7-3	TRBJ2-3	-	TGTGCCAGCAGCCCCGAGATGTACGGGAGCACAGATACGCAGTATTTT	CASSPEMYGSTDTQYF
15	-	TRBV11-2	TRBJ1-1	-	TGTGCCAGCAGCCCTAGTGGGGGCGGTAGCACTGAAGCTTTCTTT	CASSPSGGGSTEAFF
13	-	TRBV2	TRBJ1-4	-	TGTGCCAGCACTACAGGGAGGGGTGAAAAACTGTTTTTT	CASTTGRGEKLFF
15	-	TRBV7-9	TRBJ1-6	TRBD1	TGTGCCAGCAGCTACGGACAGGGATATGGTTCACCCCTCCACTTT	CASSYGQGYGSPLHF
15	few	TRBV28	TRBJ1-6	-	TGTGCCAGCACCGGTACAGGGAAGCTGAATTCACCCCTCCACTTT	CASTGTGKLNSPLHF
14	few	TRBV18	TRBJ2-2	-	TGTGCCAGCTCACAATCCGTGTCCACCGGGGAGCTGTTTTTT	CASSQSVSTGELFF
10	-	TRBV6-1	TRBJ1-6	-	TGTGCCAGCAGTGAAACAGGGTGGCACTTT	CASSETGWHF
13	-	TRBV28	TRBJ1-3	-	TGTGCCACCCAAAACGGGGCTGGAAACACCATATATTTT	CATQNGAGNTIYF
16	-	TRBV6-2/TRBV6-3	TRBJ1-2	-	TGTGCCAGCAGTTACTCGGGCAGGGGTTTAGACTATGGCTACACCTTC	CASSYSGRGLDYGYTF
12	-	TRBV25-1	TRBJ1-1	TRBD1	TGTGCCAGCATAACAGGGGGCTCTGAAGCTTTCTTT	CASITGGSEAFF
14	-	TRBV6-1	TRBJ2-1	-	TGTGCCAGCAGTGAACTTGGGAGGTCTCTTGAGCAGTTCTTC	CASSELGRSLEQFF
14	-	TRBV6-5	TRBJ1-1	TRBD1	TGTGCCAGCAGTTTCCTTCAGGGGGCTGGTGAAGCTTTCTTT	CASSFLQGAGEAFF
14	-	TRBV5-1	TRBJ2-7	TRBD2	TGCGCCAGCAGCTTGTGGGGAGGGCCGGGGGAGCAGTACTTC	CASSLWGGPGEQYF
15	-	TRBV15	TRBJ2-1	-	TGTGCCACCAGTTTAACTCGTCGACTGCGGAATGAGCAGTTCTTC	CATSLTRRLRNEQFF
17	-	TRBV2	TRBJ2-1	TRBD2	TGTGCCAGCAGTGAAGGACTAGCGGGAGGCTCCTACAATGAGCAGTTCTTC	CASSEGLAGGSYNEQFF
13	-	TRBV11-2	TRBJ1-1	TRBD1	TGTGCCAGCAGCTTAGGACAGGGCCGAGGAGCTTTCTTT	CASSLGQGRGAFF
19	-	TRBV15	TRBJ2-1	-	TGTGCCACCAGCCCCCACCGGGACTTAACCGAAGCCTCCTACAATGAGCAGTTCTTC	CATSPHRDLTEASYNEQFF
17	-	TRBV11-3	TRBJ2-2	TRBD1	TGTGCCAGCAGCAAGGGACAGGGGGAACTCCACACCGGGGAGCTGTTTTTT	CASSKGQGELHTGELFF
13	-	TRBV5-6	TRBJ2-3	-	TGTGCCAGCAGCTTGTCTGGCACAGATACGCAGTATTTT	CASSLSGTDTQYF
16	-	TRBV5-6	TRBJ1-2	-	TGTGCCAGCAGCTTGGTGGCAAATCAAGTAAACTATGGCTACACCTTC	CASSLVANQVNYGYTF
15	-	TRBV21-1	TRBJ1-6	-	TGTGGCGGGGGGACAGCCAATCGCGGGAATTCACCCCTCCACTTT	CGGGTANRGNSPLHF
14	-	TRBV3-1/TRBV3-2	TRBJ1-1	TRBD1	TGTGCCAGCAGACGACAGGGATTGAACACTGAAGCTTTCTTT	CASRRQGLNTEAFF
15	large	TRBV24-1	TRBJ2-1	TRBD1	TGTGCCACCAGTGATCCAGGGGGCCGTTACAATGAGCAGTTCTTC	CATSDPGGRYNEQFF
16	-	TRBV2	TRBJ2-1	TRBD2	TGTGCCAGCAGCCCGGGACTAGCGGGAGGGGGCAATGAGCAGTTCTTC	CASSPGLAGGGNEQFF
14	-	TRBV11-2	TRBJ2-3	-	TGTGCCAGCACCCTAGCGCCTGCGACAGATACGCAGTATTTT	CASTLAPATDTQYF
17	-	TRBV5-4	TRBJ2-6	TRBD2	TGTGCCAGCAGCGGCAGACTAGCGGGAGCTGGGGCCAACGTCCTGACTTTC	CASSGRLAGAGANVLTF